This TCR beta chain was sequenced in a study of OX40 agonist ivuxolimab in advanced cancers. Regarding this clone: What it binds is unknown.

The CDR3 totals 14 residues. The V gene's germline CDR1 is SGHAT and CDR2 FQNNGV. Between the trimmed V and J ends, which lost 1 base and 2 bases, there was a span of 9 bases. The assay was immunoSEQ multiplex PCR, and TCRdb's table has in-frame clones only and misses some. The table records some 66,000 clones, roughly 84% of them present only once. Broader study findings: Doses of 0.1 to 3.0 mg/kg were accompanied by clonal expansion of CD4+ and CD8+ blood T cells by week 6. In a subset of nonresponders, normalized T-cell clonal expansion was also low.

Any history of autoimmune disease or systemic immunosuppression disqualified patients. Blood draws occurred at baseline, cycle 4 day 1, and cycle 7 day 1. The starting material was CD4+ or CD8+ T cells sorted from blood, obtained in a trial of the OX40 agonist ivuxolimab. J is TRBJ2-7 and V is TRBV11-2; D uncertain. The sequence came from an adult with an advanced solid tumor such as melanoma, head and neck, liver or kidney cancer. DNA for the CDR3: TGTGCCAGCAGCTTAGCACAGTTTGCCTACGAGCAGTACTTC. This sequence encodes CASSLAQFAYEQYF.